The sequence of this TCR beta chain was determined in a study of human T cells and chemical hapten exposure. This clonotype occurred many times. In the original analysis: A typical sample had 75,000 to 100,000 TCRs, with roughly 20,000 to 700,000 overall. In TCRdb, the RACE reads were re-called with MiXCR into one record per CDR3 protein. TCRdb's processing, not the authors' own work, is the source of the V and J calls. Of fewer than 85,000 distinct CDR3 sequences in the sample, approximately 10% were seen once. As for time point: patch test 2, 6 weeks after DPC sensitization. Treatment of the sample: therapeutic diphenylcyclopropenone sensitization with weekly scalp DPC. The sample was whole blood, taken in connection with sensitization to the hapten diphenylcyclopropenone (DPC). This sequence was found in a woman aged 25 to 39 with alopecia areata. Some clones in this sample may be carry-over from other donors' samples.

The CDR3 DNA reads as TGTGCCATTAGAACGGTGGGAGCCGAGCAGTTCTTC. Its protein product is CAIRTVGAEQFF. This chain joins TRBV6-2 or TRBV6-3 and TRBJ2-1; D is possibly TRBD2 (5 bases). Trimming stripped 10 bases from V and 10 bases from J, with 17 bases between. Germline V gene lookup returns CDR1 MNHEY and CDR2 SVGEGT. The length of the CDR3 is 12 residues.